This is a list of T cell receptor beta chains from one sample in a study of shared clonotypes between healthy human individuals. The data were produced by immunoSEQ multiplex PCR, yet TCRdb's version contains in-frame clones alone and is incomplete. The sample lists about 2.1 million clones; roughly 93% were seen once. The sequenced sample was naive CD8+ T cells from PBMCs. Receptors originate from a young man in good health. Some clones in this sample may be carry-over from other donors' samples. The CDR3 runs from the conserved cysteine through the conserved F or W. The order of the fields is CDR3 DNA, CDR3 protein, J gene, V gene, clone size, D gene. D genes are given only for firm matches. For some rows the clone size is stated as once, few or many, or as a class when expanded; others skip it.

cdr3_nt: TGTGCCAGCAGCCATGGGGACCCAACGGGGGGCGGCATATATTTT
cdr3_aa: CASSHGDPTGGGIYF
j_call: TRBJ1-3
v_call: TRBV7-9
clone_size: .
d_call: .

cdr3_nt: TGCAGCGTCCGACTCAGGGGGCGCCTTAACGAGCAGTACTTC
cdr3_aa: CSVRLRGRLNEQYF
j_call: TRBJ2-7
v_call: TRBV29-1
clone_size: .
d_call: TRBD1

cdr3_nt: TGTGCCAGTAGGAGGGACATCGACACAGATACGCAGTATTTT
cdr3_aa: CASRRDIDTDTQYF
j_call: TRBJ2-3
v_call: TRBV19
clone_size: .
d_call: .

cdr3_nt: TGCGCCAGCAGCTTGGGTCGGACAGGGAGCACTGAAGCTTTCTTT
cdr3_aa: CASSLGRTGSTEAFF
j_call: TRBJ1-1
v_call: TRBV5-1
clone_size: .
d_call: TRBD1

cdr3_nt: TGTGCCTGGAGTGATGGGACCGACGAGCAGTACTTC
cdr3_aa: CAWSDGTDEQYF
j_call: TRBJ2-7
v_call: TRBV30
clone_size: .
d_call: .

cdr3_nt: TGTGCCAGCGCCTACGCAAGGGACAGGGGCTTAACGTCTAGCACAGATACGCAGTATTTT
cdr3_aa: CASAYARDRGLTSSTDTQYF
j_call: TRBJ2-3
v_call: TRBV2
clone_size: .
d_call: TRBD1

cdr3_nt: TGCGCCAGCAGCTCCGCCTACAATGAGCAGTTCTTC
cdr3_aa: CASSSAYNEQFF
j_call: TRBJ2-1
v_call: TRBV5-1
clone_size: .
d_call: .

cdr3_nt: TGTGCCAGCAGCTCAGCCTTGGACAGAATTAACTATGGCTACACCTTC
cdr3_aa: CASSSALDRINYGYTF
j_call: TRBJ1-2
v_call: TRBV7-9
clone_size: .
d_call: .

cdr3_nt: TGTGCTAGTGGTTTGGGAAGCCTTAACTATGGCTACACCTTC
cdr3_aa: CASGLGSLNYGYTF
j_call: TRBJ1-2
v_call: TRBV12-5
clone_size: .
d_call: .

cdr3_nt: TGTGCCAGCAACCTACAGCGTGGTGATGAAGCTTTCTTT
cdr3_aa: CASNLQRGDEAFF
j_call: TRBJ1-1
v_call: TRBV7-9
clone_size: .
d_call: .

cdr3_nt: TGTGCCAGAAGCTTGGCTGGGGCGAAGGAGATAGATACGCAGTATTTT
cdr3_aa: CARSLAGAKEIDTQYF
j_call: TRBJ2-3
v_call: TRBV5-3
clone_size: .
d_call: .

cdr3_nt: TGTGCCAGCAGAGAAGATGACAGGGGATACAATCAGCCCCAGCATTTT
cdr3_aa: CASREDDRGYNQPQHF
j_call: TRBJ1-5
v_call: TRBV28
clone_size: once
d_call: TRBD1

cdr3_nt: TGTGCCAGTAGTCCTCGTGGGGTCAGGGACGAGCAGTACTTC
cdr3_aa: CASSPRGVRDEQYF
j_call: TRBJ2-7
v_call: TRBV19
clone_size: .
d_call: .

cdr3_nt: TGTGCCAGCAGGGAACTTAGGGTAGATACGCAGTATTTT
cdr3_aa: CASRELRVDTQYF
j_call: TRBJ2-3
v_call: TRBV2
clone_size: .
d_call: .

cdr3_nt: TGTGCCAGCAGTCCGGACAGGGCCTTCTATGGCTACACCTTC
cdr3_aa: CASSPDRAFYGYTF
j_call: TRBJ1-2
v_call: TRBV5-6
clone_size: .
d_call: TRBD1

cdr3_nt: TGTGCCAGCAGTTTATCGTGGGGACAAGAGACCCAGTACTTC
cdr3_aa: CASSLSWGQETQYF
j_call: TRBJ2-5
v_call: TRBV27
clone_size: .
d_call: .

cdr3_nt: TGTGCCAGCAGTGAAGCGGGGGGCCAGGAAGCTTTCTTT
cdr3_aa: CASSEAGGQEAFF
j_call: TRBJ1-1
v_call: TRBV2
clone_size: .
d_call: .